These 24 T cell receptor beta chains were all obtained from the same sample, sequenced in a study of tumor-infiltrating lymphocytes in primary liver carcinoma. RNA and DNA were co-extracted from around 20-30 mg of unsorted bulk tissue. With a constant-region primer, TCR beta cDNA was made from 450 to 550 ng of total RNA. The TCR beta library was amplified through three nested multiplex PCR rounds in a modified ARM-PCR procedure. PCR rounds one and two used TRBV1-TRBV30 forward primers with a C-beta reverse primer for approximately 10 cycles each. One entry per CDR3 protein, called by TCRdb with MiXCR from the multiplex PCR reads. The sample consists of 150,000 to 200,000 distinct CDR3 sequences, approximately 80% of them appearing once. Specimen: tumor tissue from primary liver carcinoma. The receptors were gathered from a man between 40 and 49 years old with primary liver carcinoma and hepatitis B virus infection.

A note on this clonotype: At one end, the junction sequence differs from germline, possibly due to a read error. The chain employs TRBV29-1 and TRBJ2-5; possibly TRBD1 for D (7 bases). CDR1 is SQVTM and CDR2 is ANQGSEA in the germline V gene. There are 13 residues in the CDR3. The CDR3 loop is CSGVQGTGETQYF. CDR3 nucleotide sequence: TGTAGTGGCGTACAGGGGACGGGAGAGACCCAGTATTTC.

A remark on this clonotype: Germline is not matched at one junction end, which may reflect a read error. This chain connects TRBV10-3 to TRBJ2-7; D uncertain. Germline CDR1 is ENHRY and CDR2 is SYGVKD. The CDR3 extends over 11 amino acids. The chain's CDR3 is CAIVTSYEQYF. DNA for the CDR3: TGTGCCATCGTGACTTCCTACGAGCAATACTTC.

Of note for this clonotype: Germline and junction disagree at one end, which may indicate a read error. CDR3 protein: CASSFLGTGGTKIIQYF. In nucleotides, the CDR3 is TGTGCCAGTAGCTTTCTCGGGACTGGCGGGACCAAAATCATTCAGTACTTC. This chain uses TRBV11-1 with TRBJ2-4, with D maybe TRBD2 (6 bases). The germline V gene has CDR1 SGHAT and CDR2 FQDESV (reference sequence). CDR3 size: 17 residues.

This clonotype was seen a single time. An end of the junction does not agree with germline; a read error may underlie this. The chain carries TRBV4-3 and TRBJ2-1, with 11 bases that match TRBD2. Germline CDR1 is LGHNA and CDR2 is YSLEER. The CDR3 has 17 residues. The CDR3 loop is CASSQDLAGGPYIEQFF. For the CDR3, the DNA is TGCGCCAGCAGCCAAGACTTAGCGGGAGGGCCGTACATTGAGCAGTTCTTC.

Concerning this clonotype itself: At one of its ends the junction is not consistent with the germline gene, which may arise from a read error. The CDR3 DNA is TGTGCCAGCAACTTACGATGGACATGGGAAAACGAGGAGTACTTC. Translated: CASNLRWTWENEEYF. The J gene is TRBJ2-7, the V gene TRBV11-2; tentative D call: TRBD1 (5 bases). CDR1 SGHAT and CDR2 FQNNGV come from the germline V gene. This CDR3 has 15 amino acids.

In regard to this clonotype: Given a much more abundant clone one base away, this may be a read error. The gene calls are TRBV7-9 and TRBJ1-4; a possible D gene is TRBD1 (6 bases). CDR3 length: 15 amino acids. Germline V gene lookup returns CDR1 SEHNR and CDR2 FQNEAQ (reference sequence). As DNA, the CDR3 is TGTACCAGCAGCTTAGGAAGGGGGACTAATGAAAAACTGTTTTTT. Translation: CTSSLGRGTNEKLFF.

This clonotype has a count of ten or more. The chain combines TRBV7-9 with TRBJ1-1; 7 bases fit TRBD1. Trimming cost V 1 base and J 5 bases; bases outside gene matches: 10. The germline CDR1 and CDR2 sequences are SEHNR and FQNEAQ (reference sequence). This CDR3 is built from 16 residues. The CDR3 nucleotides are TGTGCCAGCAGCTTAGAATATGGGACAGCAAGTACTGAAGCTTTCTTT. Translation gives CASSLEYGTASTEAFF.

In regard to this clonotype: This CDR3 fails to terminate in the conserved phenylalanine or tryptophan, so it likely reflects a read error. V and J are TRBV29-1 and TRBJ2-7, with D maybe TRBD2 (6 bases). V gave up 0 bases and J gave up 7 bases, with 19 bases separating them. CDR3 length equals 15 residues. Germline V gene sequence: CDR1 SQVTM, CDR2 ANQGSEA. The CDR3 region has the DNA TGCAGCGTTGAAGATCCGCGGGGCCCCTTGAGGGAGCAGTACTTG. Protein product: CSVEDPRGPLREQYL.

As regards this clonotype: This may arise from a read error, as a much more abundant clone is one base away. The rearrangement uses TRBV30 and TRBJ2-4; 7 bases align to TRBD2. This CDR3 spans 15 amino acids. The germline gives CDR1 GTSNPN, CDR2 SVGIG (reference sequence). CDR3 sequence reads: CTWSEGGLGKNIQYF. CDR3 DNA: TGTACCTGGAGCGAGGGAGGGCTTGGCAAAAACATTCAGTACTTC.

About this clonotype: Since a much larger clone is just one base distant, this may be a read error. The genes are TRBV21-1 and TRBJ2-5. TRBV21-1 is marked as a pseudogene. CDR3 size: 14 residues. The CDR3, as DNA: TGTGCCAGCAGCAAAGTCGTCCAGGCTGTGATCCAGTACTTC. Translated, it gives CASSKVVQAVIQYF.

Remarks on this clonotype: As the CDR3 is not closed by the conserved phenylalanine or tryptophan, this likely results from a read error. The DNA is left out, because the CDR3 cannot be placed on it with certainty; the CDR3 is given as TCRdb lists it. CDR3 residues: CSGGGLNNGCTL. The chain joins TRBV29-1 to TRBJ1-2. CDR1 and CDR2 from the germline V gene are SQVTM and ANQGSEA. 12 amino acids form the CDR3, both terminal residues included.

This clonotype was counted a single time. This likely comes from a read error, as the CDR3 has no conserved phenylalanine or tryptophan at its end. The rearrangement links TRBV29-1 to TRBJ2-5; D perhaps matches TRBD2 (7 bases). The ends were cut back, 5 bases at V and 3 bases at J, with 19 bases in the middle. The germline CDR1 and CDR2 sequences are SQVTM and ANQGSEA. The CDR3 is made up of 15 amino acids. The CDR3 region has the DNA TGCAGCGTTCGGACTAGGGGGAGTTGGGAAGAGACCCAGTACATC. Translating gives CSVRTRGSWEETQYI.

About this clonotype: Being one base from a much bigger clone, this may be a read error. The chain uses TRBV28 and TRBJ2-6, with 8 bases identical to TRBD2. Germline CDR1 reads MDHEN; CDR2 reads SYDVKM. The CDR3 has 16 amino acids. The CDR3 bases are TGTGCCAGCAGTCCGCGACTAGCGTCTGGGGCCAACATCCTGACTTTC. Translating gives CASSPRLASGANILTF.

A note on this clonotype: Mismatch with germline at one junction end may stem from a read error. The chain has TRBV6-1 and TRBJ2-3; 9 bases fit TRBD1. The CDR3 contains 16 residues. In germline, CDR1 is MNHNS, CDR2 SASEGT. CDR3 in DNA: TGTGTCAGCAGCCCAGAAGGGACAGGGCCTGCAGATACGCAGAATTTT. The encoded protein is CVSSPEGTGPADTQNF.

Regarding this clonotype: The missing conserved phenylalanine or tryptophan at the end of this CDR3 makes a read error likely. The chain uses TRBV29-1 and TRBJ1-5; 9 nucleotides align to TRBD1. The ends lost 2 bases at V and 11 bases at J; junction bases unmatched: 7. Germline V gene data show CDR1 as SQVTM and CDR2 as ANQGSEA. The CDR3 spans 13 residues. The CDR3 sequence: CSVETGGNHSQHS. The DNA of the CDR3 is TGCAGCGTTGAAACAGGGGGCAATCATTCCCAGCATTCT.

As regards this clonotype: Likely a read error: the CDR3 ends without its conserved phenylalanine or tryptophan. CDR3 coding DNA: TGTGCCAGTACCACTTCGGCGGTAGCCATAAACATTCAGTACATC. Protein product: CASTTSAVAINIQYI. The rearrangement joins TRBV11-2 to TRBJ2-4; D gene ambiguous. This CDR3 is built from 15 residues. Per the germline V gene, CDR1 is SGHAT and CDR2 is FQNNGV.

This clonotype has just one count. The genes are TRBV29-1 and TRBJ2-2, with D possibly called TRBD1 or TRBD2 (6 bases each). This CDR3 is 14 amino acids long. CDR1 and CDR2 (germline): SQVTM, ANQGSEA. Trimming removed 3 bases at V and 0 bases at J, with 8 bases between. Here the CDR3 reads CSVDRGANTGELFF. The CDR3 nucleotides read TGCAGCGTTGATAGGGGGGCGAACACCGGGGAGCTGTTTTTT.

About this clonotype itself: Its ends do not fully match the called genes, so a read error is possible. V usage is TRBV30 and J usage is TRBJ2-4; 9 positions agree with TRBD1. The J call may be wrong; the DNA end is better matched by TRBJ2-1. CDR3 size: 14 residues. The germline V gene has CDR1 GTSNPN and CDR2 SVGIG (reference sequence). The DNA of the CDR3 is TGTGCCCGGAGTGTACTCGGGACAGGGACCTTTCAGTTCTTC. Protein: CARSVLGTGTFQFF.

This sequence joins TRBV6-5 and TRBJ2-7; D possibly corresponds to TRBD1 (6 bases). Per the germline V gene, CDR1 is MNHEY and CDR2 is SVGAGI. This CDR3 is built from 14 residues. Trimming pared 8 bases from V and 5 bases from J, leaving 19 bases between. Written as DNA, the CDR3 is TGTGCCAGCGATCAATGGAGGACAGCCCACGAGCAGTACTTC. The encoded protein is CASDQWRTAHEQYF.

A remark on this clonotype: The CDR3 does not end in the conserved phenylalanine or tryptophan, so this is likely a read error. The V and J genes are TRBV5-1 and TRBJ2-1; weak D call: TRBD1 (6 bases). CDR1 is SGHRS and CDR2 is YFSETQ in the germline V gene. The CDR3 has 14 amino acids. CDR3 region: CASSLETGRDEQFY. CDR3 in DNA: TGCGCCAGTAGCTTGGAAACAGGGAGAGATGAGCAGTTCTAC.

A word on this clonotype: An end of the junction does not agree with germline; a read error may underlie this. The genes are TRBV11-1 and TRBJ2-3, with D possibly being TRBD2 (5 bases). The CDR3 covers 15 residues. Germline V gene data show CDR1 as SGHAT and CDR2 as FQDESV (reference sequence). The CDR3 loop is CATSLAGGCTDTQYF. The DNA for the CDR3 is TGTGCCACCAGCTTAGCTGGAGGATGCACAGATACGCAGTATTTT.

A note on this clonotype: The germline gene is not matched at one end of the junction; a read error may be the cause. V is TRBV20-1 and J is TRBJ2-1; 13 bases are a match to TRBD2. The germline CDR1 and CDR2 sequences are DFQATT and SNEGSKA (reference sequence). This CDR3 has 16 residues. The CDR3 coding sequence is TGCAGTGCGAGAGGAGCCGGGACTAGCGGGACTGATGAGCAGCTCTTC. Its protein product is CSARGAGTSGTDEQLF.

In this sample, this clonotype turned up many times. The V call is TRBV6-5, the J call TRBJ2-7; the match to TRBD2 covers 11 bases. V was pared by 0 bases and J by 2 bases, with 6 bases of the junction left unmatched. The germline CDR1 and CDR2 sequences are MNHEY and SVGAGI. This CDR3 comprises 17 residues. The CDR3 reads CASSYSSGRADPYEQYF. In DNA form, the CDR3 reads TGTGCCAGCAGTTACTCTAGCGGGAGGGCCGATCCCTACGAGCAGTACTTC.

As concerns this clonotype: One end of the junction varies from germline; a read error may be responsible. The chain carries TRBV6-2 or TRBV6-3 and TRBJ2-7, with no clear D. Germline V gene sequence: CDR1 MNHEY, CDR2 SVGEGT. This CDR3 has 13 residues. CDR3 residues: CASSYELPYEHYF. CDR3 DNA: TGTGCCAGCAGCTACGAGTTACCCTACGAGCATTACTTC.